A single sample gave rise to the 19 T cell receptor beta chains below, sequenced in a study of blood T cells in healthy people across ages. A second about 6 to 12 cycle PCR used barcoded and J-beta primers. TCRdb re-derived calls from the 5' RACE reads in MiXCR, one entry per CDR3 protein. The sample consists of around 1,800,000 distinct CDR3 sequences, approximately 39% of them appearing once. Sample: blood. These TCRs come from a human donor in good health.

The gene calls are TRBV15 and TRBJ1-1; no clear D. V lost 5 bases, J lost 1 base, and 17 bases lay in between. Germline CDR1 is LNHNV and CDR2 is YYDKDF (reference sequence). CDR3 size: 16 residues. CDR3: CATSSHVGRPNTEAFF. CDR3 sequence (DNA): TGTGCCACCAGCTCCCATGTCGGACGGCCGAACACTGAAGCTTTCTTT.

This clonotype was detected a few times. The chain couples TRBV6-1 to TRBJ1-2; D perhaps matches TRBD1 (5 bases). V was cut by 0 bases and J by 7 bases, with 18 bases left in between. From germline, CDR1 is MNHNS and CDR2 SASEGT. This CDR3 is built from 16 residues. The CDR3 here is CASSEALGRAFGGYTF. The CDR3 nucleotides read TGTGCCAGCAGTGAAGCCCTTGGCAGGGCTTTTGGTGGCTACACCTTC.

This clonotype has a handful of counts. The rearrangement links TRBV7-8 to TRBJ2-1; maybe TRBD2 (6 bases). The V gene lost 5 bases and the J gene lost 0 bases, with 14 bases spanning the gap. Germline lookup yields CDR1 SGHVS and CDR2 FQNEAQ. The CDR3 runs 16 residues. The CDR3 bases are TGTGCCAGCAGCCCTCGGCGGGGACCCTCCTACAATGAGCAGTTCTTC. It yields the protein CASSPRRGPSYNEQFF.

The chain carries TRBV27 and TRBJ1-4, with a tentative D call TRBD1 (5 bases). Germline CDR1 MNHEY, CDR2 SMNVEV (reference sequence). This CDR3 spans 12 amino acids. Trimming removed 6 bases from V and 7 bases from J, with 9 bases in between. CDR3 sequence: CASRGLPEKLFF. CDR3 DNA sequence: TGTGCCAGCAGGGGACTCCCTGAAAAACTGTTTTTT.

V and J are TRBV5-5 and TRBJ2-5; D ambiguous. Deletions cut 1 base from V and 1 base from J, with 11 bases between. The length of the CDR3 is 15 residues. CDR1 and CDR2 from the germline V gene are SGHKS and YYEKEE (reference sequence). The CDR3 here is CASSLFGPAQETQYF. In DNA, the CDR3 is TGTGCCAGCAGCTTGTTCGGGCCAGCCCAAGAGACCCAGTACTTC.

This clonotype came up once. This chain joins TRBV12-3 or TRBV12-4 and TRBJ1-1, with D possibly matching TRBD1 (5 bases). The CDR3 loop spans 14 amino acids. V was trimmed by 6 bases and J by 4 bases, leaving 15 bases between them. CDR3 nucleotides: TGTGCCAGCAGCCTCGACACCGGGGGCACTGAAGCTTTCTTT. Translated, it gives CASSLDTGGTEAFF.

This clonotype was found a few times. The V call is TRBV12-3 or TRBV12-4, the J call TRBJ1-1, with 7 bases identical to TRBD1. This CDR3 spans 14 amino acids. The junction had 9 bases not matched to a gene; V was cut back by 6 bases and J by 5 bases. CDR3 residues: CASRTTGRGTEAFF. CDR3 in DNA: TGTGCCAGCAGGACGACAGGGAGAGGGACTGAAGCTTTCTTT.

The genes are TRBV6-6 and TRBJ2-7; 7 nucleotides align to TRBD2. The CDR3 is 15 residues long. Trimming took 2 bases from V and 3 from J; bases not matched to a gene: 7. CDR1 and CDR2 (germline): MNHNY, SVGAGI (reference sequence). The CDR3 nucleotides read TGTGCCAGCAGTTACGAGCGGGGCGGTCTCTACGAGCAGTACTTC. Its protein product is CASSYERGGLYEQYF.

This CDR3 reads CASSPGTARWLNYGYTF. The CDR3 nucleotides read TGCGCCAGCAGCCCCGGGACAGCGAGATGGCTTAACTATGGCTACACCTTC. The V and J genes are TRBV4-3 and TRBJ1-2, with 7 bases aligning to TRBD1. Germline CDR1 LGHNA, CDR2 YSLEER. This CDR3 has 17 amino acids. V lost 4 bases and J lost 1; bases outside the gene matches: 12.

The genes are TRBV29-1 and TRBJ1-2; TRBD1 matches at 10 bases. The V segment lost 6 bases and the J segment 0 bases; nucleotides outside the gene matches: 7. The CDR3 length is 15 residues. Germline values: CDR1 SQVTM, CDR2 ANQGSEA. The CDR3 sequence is CSVDRGFSTNYGYTF. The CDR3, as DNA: TGCAGCGTGGACAGGGGGTTTTCGACTAACTATGGCTACACCTTC. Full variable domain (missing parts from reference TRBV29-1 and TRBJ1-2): SAVISQKPSRDICQRGTSLTIQCQVDSQVTMMFWYRQQPGQSLTLIATANQGSEATYESGFVIDKFPISRPNLTFSTLTVSNMSPEDSSIYLCSVDRGFSTNYGYTFGSGTRLTVV.

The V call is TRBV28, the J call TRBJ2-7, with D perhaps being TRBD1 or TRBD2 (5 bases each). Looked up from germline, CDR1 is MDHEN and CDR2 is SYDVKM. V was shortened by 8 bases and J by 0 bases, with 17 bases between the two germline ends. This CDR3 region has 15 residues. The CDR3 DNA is TGTGCCAGCGAAGGGACGACTTGGGGCTCCTACGAGCAGTACTTC. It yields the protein CASEGTTWGSYEQYF.

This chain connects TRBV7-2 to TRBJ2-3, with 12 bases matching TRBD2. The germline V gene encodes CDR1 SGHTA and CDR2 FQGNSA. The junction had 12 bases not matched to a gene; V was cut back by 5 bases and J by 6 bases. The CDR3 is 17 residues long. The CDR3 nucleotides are TGTGCCAGCAGCCTTACTAGCGGGGGGCGGGAGCGGGATACGCAGTATTTT. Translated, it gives CASSLTSGGRERDTQYF.

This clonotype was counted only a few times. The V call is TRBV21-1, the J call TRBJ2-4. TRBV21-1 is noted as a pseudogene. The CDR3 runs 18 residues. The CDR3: CASSKECCSTENKNIQYF. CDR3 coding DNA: TGTGCCAGCAGCAAAGAATGTTGCAGCACGGAAAACAAAAACATTCAGTACTTC.

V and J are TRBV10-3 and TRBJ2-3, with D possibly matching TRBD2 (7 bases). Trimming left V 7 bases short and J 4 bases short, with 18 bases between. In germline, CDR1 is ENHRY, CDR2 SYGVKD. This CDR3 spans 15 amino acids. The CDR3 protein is CAINLSGGAADTQYF. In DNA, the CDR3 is TGTGCCATCAACCTGTCTGGGGGGGCTGCAGATACGCAGTATTTT.

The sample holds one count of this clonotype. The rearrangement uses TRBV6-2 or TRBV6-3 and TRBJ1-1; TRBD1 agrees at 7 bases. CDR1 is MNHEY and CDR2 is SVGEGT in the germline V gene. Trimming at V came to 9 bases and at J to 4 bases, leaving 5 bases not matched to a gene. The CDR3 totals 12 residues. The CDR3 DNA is TGTGCCAGATTACAGGGGCGCACTGAAGCTTTCTTT. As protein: CARLQGRTEAFF.

The DNA of the CDR3 is TGTGCCAGTAGTAGAGATTACCAGGATGAGCAGTTCTTC. Translation gives CASSRDYQDEQFF. This chain links TRBV2 with TRBJ2-1; D unclear. This CDR3 is built from 13 residues. Trimming pared 9 bases from V and 8 bases from J, leaving 17 bases between. CDR1 is SNHLY and CDR2 is FYNNEI in the germline V gene.

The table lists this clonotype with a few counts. The CDR3 DNA reads as TGTGCCAGCAGCCCCCCCGGGGGGGAAGAGCAGTACTTC. Its translation is CASSPPGGEEQYF. The V call is TRBV5-5, the J call TRBJ2-7; 8 bases match TRBD2. With 4 bases clipped from V and 7 bases from J, the junction kept 7 bases outside the gene matches. The CDR3 is 13 residues long. From germline, CDR1 is SGHKS and CDR2 YYEKEE (reference sequence).

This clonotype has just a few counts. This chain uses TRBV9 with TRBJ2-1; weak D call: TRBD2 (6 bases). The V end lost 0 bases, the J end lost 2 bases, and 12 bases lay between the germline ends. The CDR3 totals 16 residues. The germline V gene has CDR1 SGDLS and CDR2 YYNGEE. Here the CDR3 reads CASSVVGAGTYNEQFF. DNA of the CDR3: TGTGCCAGCAGCGTAGTAGGGGCGGGAACCTACAATGAGCAGTTCTTC.

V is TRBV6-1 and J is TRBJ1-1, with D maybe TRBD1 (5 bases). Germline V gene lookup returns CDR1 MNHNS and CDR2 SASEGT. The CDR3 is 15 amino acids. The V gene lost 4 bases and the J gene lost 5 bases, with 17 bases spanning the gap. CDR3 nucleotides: TGTGCCAGCAGTGTAACAACAGGCTTGAGGACTGAAGCTTTCTTT. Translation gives CASSVTTGLRTEAFF.